These T cell receptor beta chains were read from a single sample in a study of early T cells in non-severe SARS-CoV-2 infection. MiXCR, applied by TCRdb to the 5' RACE reads, yields one record per CDR3 protein. Of tens of thousands of distinct CDR3 sequences listed, about 13% are singletons. Sequencing used whole blood. The source of these receptors is an adult who was a healthcare worker with PCR-confirmed SARS-CoV-2 infection or an uninfected control (not recorded which). Each CDR3 is given with its conserved first and last residue. The D gene is left open where the match is weak. Only some rows state a clone size, as once, few, many or a class for expanded clones.

clone size	D gene	V gene	J gene	CDR3 DNA	CDR3 protein
many	-	TRBV28	TRBJ2-5	TGTGCCAGCAGTTCGGGTCCGCAAGAGACCCAGTACTTC	CASSSGPQETQYF
-	-	TRBV7-7	TRBJ1-1	TGTGCTAGCAGCGTCGCTCTAGGAACTGAAGCTTTCTTT	CASSVALGTEAFF
few	-	TRBV20-1	TRBJ1-2	TGCAGTGCTAGCCCCCTCGGCACCTATGGCTACACCTTC	CSASPLGTYGYTF
-	TRBD1	TRBV20-1	TRBJ1-1	TGCAGTGCCCGGGACAGGGGGCTGGTCACTGAAGCTTTCTTT	CSARDRGLVTEAFF
-	TRBD2	TRBV27	TRBJ2-7	TGTGCCAGCAGTTTCTCTAGCGGGGTGTCCTACGAGCAGTACTTC	CASSFSSGVSYEQYF
-	-	TRBV9	TRBJ2-1	TGTGCCAGCAGCACTGGGGATGAGCAGTTCTTC	CASSTGDEQFF
many	-	TRBV20-1	TRBJ2-3	TGCAGTGCGAGTGGGGCGCCCCTAGGCACAGATACGCAGTATTTT	CSASGAPLGTDTQYF
many	TRBD1	TRBV29-1	TRBJ1-2	TGCAGCGTTGTATCCGGGACAGTTTATGGCTACACCTTC	CSVVSGTVYGYTF
many	-	TRBV28	TRBJ2-3	TGTGCCAGCAGGTCGGCGGGGAGACTCACAGATACGCAGTATTTT	CASRSAGRLTDTQYF
few	-	TRBV3-1	TRBJ1-5	TGTGCCAGCAGCCCAGTCCCCATACAGGGCAATCAGCCCCAGCATTTT	CASSPVPIQGNQPQHF
few	-	TRBV10-2	TRBJ1-2	TGCGCCAGCAGTGAAATATCGGTCGGCTACACCTTC	CASSEISVGYTF
few	TRBD1	TRBV19	TRBJ2-7	TGTGCCAGCCGAGCGTGGGACAGCGAGACCTACGAGCAGTACTTC	CASRAWDSETYEQYF
few	-	TRBV6-6	TRBJ2-1	TGTGCCAGCAGTTACCGCAGGGGAGGGGTGGATGAGCAGTTCTTC	CASSYRRGGVDEQFF
few	-	TRBV4-1	TRBJ1-2	TGCGCCAGCAGCCAAGCGGCGGAGAACTATGGCTACACCTTC	CASSQAAENYGYTF
-	TRBD2	TRBV5-1	TRBJ2-7	TGCGCCAGCAGCTTGGGCGGGAGCGCGACCTACGAGCAGTACTTC	CASSLGGSATYEQYF
few	-	TRBV20-1	TRBJ1-2	TGCAGTGCACCACAGACCGGAGGGGTGGACTATGGCTACACCTTC	CSAPQTGGVDYGYTF
-	-	TRBV28	TRBJ1-2	TGTGCCAGCAGTCTCCCTTCGTATGGCTACACCTTC	CASSLPSYGYTF
-	TRBD2	TRBV13	TRBJ2-3	TGTGCCAGCAGCAGGTTGCGGGAGGGCGGGGTCAACGCAAGTGATACGCAGTATTTT	CASSRLREGGVNASDTQYF
-	-	TRBV2	TRBJ2-5	TGTGCCAGCAGGGGGGGCGTTGAGACCCAGTACTTC	CASRGGVETQYF